This T cell receptor beta chain emerged from a study of blood T cell repertoires in COVID-19. For the study at large: Specimens from acute and convalescent COVID-19 originated in the United States, Italy and Spain. PBMCs, B-cell-depleted T cells, or T cells were the source of the cDNA or gDNA that made up the material.

The method was immunoSEQ multiplex PCR; TCRdb's version includes in-frame clones alone and lacks a portion of them. The sample lists tens of thousands of clones, roughly 80% occurring once. The receptor was derived from a human donor in a cohort sampled during active COVID-19. Sequenced sample: peripheral blood.

The CDR3 region has the DNA TGTGCCAGCAGTTATTATGCGGTCACTGAAGCTTTCTTT. This codes for CASSYYAVTEAFF. V gene TRBV6-2 or TRBV6-3 combines with J gene TRBJ1-1; D call uncertain. CDR3 length equals 13 residues. Germline V gene lookup returns CDR1 MNHEY and CDR2 SVGEGT. Trimming cost V 3 bases and J 4 bases, with 9 bases left between them.